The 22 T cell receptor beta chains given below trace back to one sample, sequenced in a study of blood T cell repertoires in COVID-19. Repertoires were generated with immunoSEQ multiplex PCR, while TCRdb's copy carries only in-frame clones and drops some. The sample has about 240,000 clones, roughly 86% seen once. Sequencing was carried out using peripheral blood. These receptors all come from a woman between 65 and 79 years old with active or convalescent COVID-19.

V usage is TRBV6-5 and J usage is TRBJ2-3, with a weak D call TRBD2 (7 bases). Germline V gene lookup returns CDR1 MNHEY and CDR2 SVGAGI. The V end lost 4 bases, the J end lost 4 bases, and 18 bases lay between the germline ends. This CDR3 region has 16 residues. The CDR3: CASSSLGGASADTQYF. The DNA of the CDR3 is TGTGCCAGCAGTTCTTTAGGGGGGGCGAGTGCAGATACGCAGTATTTT.

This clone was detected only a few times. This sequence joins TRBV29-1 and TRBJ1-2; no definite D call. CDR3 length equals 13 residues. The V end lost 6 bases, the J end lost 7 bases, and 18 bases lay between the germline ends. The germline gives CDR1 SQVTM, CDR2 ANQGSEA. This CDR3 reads CSVHPMGYSGYTF. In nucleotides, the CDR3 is TGCAGCGTCCACCCGATGGGCTACAGTGGCTACACCTTC.

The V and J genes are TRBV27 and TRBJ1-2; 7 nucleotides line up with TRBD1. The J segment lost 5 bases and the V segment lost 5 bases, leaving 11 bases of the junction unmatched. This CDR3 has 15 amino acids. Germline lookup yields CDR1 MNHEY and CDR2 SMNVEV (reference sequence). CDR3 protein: CASSNQGGQTYGYTF. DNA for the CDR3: TGTGCCAGCAGTAACCAGGGGGGACAGACTTATGGCTACACCTTC.

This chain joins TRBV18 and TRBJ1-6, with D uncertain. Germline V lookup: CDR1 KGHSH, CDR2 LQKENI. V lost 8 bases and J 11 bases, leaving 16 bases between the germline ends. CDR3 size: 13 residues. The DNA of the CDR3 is TGTGCCAGCCTCGCGGAGGGATCTGCACCCCTCCACTTT. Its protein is CASLAEGSAPLHF. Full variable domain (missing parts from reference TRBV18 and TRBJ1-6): NAGVMQNPRHLVRRRGQEARLRCSPMKGHSHVYWYRQLPEEGLKFMVYLQKENIIDESGMPKERFSAEFPKEGPSILRIQQVVRGDSAAYFCASLAEGSAPLHFGNGTRLTVT.

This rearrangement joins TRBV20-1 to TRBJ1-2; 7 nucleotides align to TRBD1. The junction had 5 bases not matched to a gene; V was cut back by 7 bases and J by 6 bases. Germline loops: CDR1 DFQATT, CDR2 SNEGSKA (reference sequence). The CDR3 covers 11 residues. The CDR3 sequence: CSDDRADGYTF. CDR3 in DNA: TGCAGTGACGACAGGGCTGATGGCTACACCTTC.

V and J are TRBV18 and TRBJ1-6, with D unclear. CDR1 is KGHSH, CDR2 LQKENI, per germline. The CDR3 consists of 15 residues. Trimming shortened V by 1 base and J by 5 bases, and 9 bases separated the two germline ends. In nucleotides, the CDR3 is TGTGCCAGCTCACCACAGCGCCCGGATAATTCACCCCTCCACTTT. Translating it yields CASSPQRPDNSPLHF.

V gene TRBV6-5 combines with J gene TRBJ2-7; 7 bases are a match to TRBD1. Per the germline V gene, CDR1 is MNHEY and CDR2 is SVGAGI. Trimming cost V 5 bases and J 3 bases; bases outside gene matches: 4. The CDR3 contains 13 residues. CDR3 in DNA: TGTGCCAGCAGTCGGGACAGATACTACGAGCAGTACTTC. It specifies CASSRDRYYEQYF.

DNA of the CDR3: TGCGCCAGCAGCAGACCGGGGGAAGGCGAAAAACTGTTTTTT. Amino acid sequence: CASSRPGEGEKLFF. The chain couples TRBV5-1 to TRBJ1-4; tentatively, D is TRBD1 (5 bases). The CDR3 contains 14 residues. Trimming took 4 bases from V and 8 from J, leaving 15 bases between them. CDR1 and CDR2 (germline): SGHRS, YFSETQ.

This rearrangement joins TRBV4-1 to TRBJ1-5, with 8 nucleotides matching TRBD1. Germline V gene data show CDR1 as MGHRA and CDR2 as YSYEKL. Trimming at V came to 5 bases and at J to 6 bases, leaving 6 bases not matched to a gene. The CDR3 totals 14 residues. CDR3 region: CASSGQGRSQPQHF. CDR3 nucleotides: TGCGCCAGCAGCGGACAGGGAAGATCTCAGCCCCAGCATTTT.

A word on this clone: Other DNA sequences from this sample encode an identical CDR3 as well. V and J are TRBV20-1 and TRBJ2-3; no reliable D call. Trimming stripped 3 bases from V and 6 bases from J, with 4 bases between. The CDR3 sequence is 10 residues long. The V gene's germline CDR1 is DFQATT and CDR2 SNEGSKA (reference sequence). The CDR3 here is CSARRDTQYF. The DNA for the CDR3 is TGCAGTGCTAGGCGGGATACGCAGTATTTT.

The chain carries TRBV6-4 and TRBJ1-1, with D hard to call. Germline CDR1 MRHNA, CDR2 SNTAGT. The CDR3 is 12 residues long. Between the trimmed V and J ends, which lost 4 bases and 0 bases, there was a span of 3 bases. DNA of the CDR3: TGTGCCAGCAGTGCTATGAACACTGAAGCTTTCTTT. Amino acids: CASSAMNTEAFF.

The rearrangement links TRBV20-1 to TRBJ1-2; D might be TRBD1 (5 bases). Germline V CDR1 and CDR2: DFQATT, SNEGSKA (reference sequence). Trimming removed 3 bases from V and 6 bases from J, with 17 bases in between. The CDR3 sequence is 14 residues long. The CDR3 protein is CSASRAGLLNGYTF. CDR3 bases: TGCAGTGCTAGTAGGGCAGGGCTGTTGAATGGCTACACCTTC.

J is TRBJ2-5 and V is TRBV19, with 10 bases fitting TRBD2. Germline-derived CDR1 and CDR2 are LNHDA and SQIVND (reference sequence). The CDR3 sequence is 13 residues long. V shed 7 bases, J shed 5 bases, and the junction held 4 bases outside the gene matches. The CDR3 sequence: CASTSSGGETQYF. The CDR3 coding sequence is TGTGCCAGTACAAGTAGCGGGGGGGAGACCCAGTACTTC.

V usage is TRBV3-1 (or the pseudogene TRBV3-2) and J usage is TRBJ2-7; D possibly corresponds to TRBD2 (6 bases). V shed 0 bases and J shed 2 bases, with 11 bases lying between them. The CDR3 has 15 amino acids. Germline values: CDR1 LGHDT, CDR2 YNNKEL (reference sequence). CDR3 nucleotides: TGTGCCAGCAGCCAAGACGATGCGGGGCCCTACGAGCAGTACTTC. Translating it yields CASSQDDAGPYEQYF.

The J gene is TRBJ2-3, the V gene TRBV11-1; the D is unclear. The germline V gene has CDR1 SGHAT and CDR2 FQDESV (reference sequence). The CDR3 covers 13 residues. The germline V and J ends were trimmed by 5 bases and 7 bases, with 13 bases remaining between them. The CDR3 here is CASSTRRGYTQYF. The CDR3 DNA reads TGTGCCAGCAGCACACGCCGCGGCTATACGCAGTATTTT.

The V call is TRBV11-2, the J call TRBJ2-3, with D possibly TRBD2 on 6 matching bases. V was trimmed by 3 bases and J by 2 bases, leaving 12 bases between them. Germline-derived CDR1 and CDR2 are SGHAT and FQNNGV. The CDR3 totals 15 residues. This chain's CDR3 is CASSFGAGLTDTQYF. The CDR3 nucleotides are TGTGCCAGCAGCTTCGGCGCGGGGCTCACAGATACGCAGTATTTT.

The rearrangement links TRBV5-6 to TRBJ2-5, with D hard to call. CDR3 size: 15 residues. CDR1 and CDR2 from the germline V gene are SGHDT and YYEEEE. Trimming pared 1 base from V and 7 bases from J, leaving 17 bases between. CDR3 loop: CASSLSLLPPGTQYF. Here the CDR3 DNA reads TGTGCCAGCAGCTTGTCGCTTCTCCCTCCAGGGACCCAGTACTTC.

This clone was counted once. The CDR3 is CASSQEGQPQHF. The CDR3 coding sequence is TGTGCCAGCAGCCAAGAGGGACAGCCCCAGCATTTT. The J gene is TRBJ1-5, the V gene TRBV7-8; D gene unclear. Trimming pared 5 bases from V and 7 bases from J, leaving 9 bases between. The CDR3 covers 12 residues. The V gene's germline CDR1 is SGHVS and CDR2 FQNEAQ.

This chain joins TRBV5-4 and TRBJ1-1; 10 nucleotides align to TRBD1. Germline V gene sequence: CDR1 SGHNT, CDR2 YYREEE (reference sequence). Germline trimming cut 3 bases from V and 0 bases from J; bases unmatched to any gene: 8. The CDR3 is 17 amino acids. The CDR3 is CASSYRQGAYMNTEAFF. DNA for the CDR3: TGTGCCAGCAGCTATCGACAGGGGGCCTATATGAACACTGAAGCTTTCTTT. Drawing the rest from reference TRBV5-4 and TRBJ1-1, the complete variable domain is ETGVTQSPTHLIKTRGQQVTLRCSSQSGHNTVSWYQQALGQGPQFIFQYYREEENGRGNFPPRFSGLQFPNYSSELNVNALELDDSALYLCASSYRQGAYMNTEAFFGQGTRLTVV.

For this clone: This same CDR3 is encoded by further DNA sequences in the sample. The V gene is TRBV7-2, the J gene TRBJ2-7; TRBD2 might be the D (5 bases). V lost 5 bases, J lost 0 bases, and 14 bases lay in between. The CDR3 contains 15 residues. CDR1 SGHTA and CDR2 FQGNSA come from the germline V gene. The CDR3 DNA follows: TGTGCCAGCAGCCCCCGAGCGGTGAGCTCCTACGAGCAGTACTTC. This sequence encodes CASSPRAVSSYEQYF.

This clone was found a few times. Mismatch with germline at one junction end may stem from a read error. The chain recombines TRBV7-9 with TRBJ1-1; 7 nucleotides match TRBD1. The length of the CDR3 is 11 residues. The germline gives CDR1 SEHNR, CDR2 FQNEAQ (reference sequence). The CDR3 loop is CASSLVQGVAF. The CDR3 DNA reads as TGTGCCAGCAGCTTAGTCCAGGGGGTAGCCTTT.

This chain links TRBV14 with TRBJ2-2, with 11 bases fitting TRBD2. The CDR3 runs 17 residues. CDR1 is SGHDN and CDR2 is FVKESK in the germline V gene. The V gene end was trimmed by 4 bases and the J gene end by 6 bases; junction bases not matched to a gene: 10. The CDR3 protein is CASSPPLAGGFPGELFF. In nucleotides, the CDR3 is TGTGCCAGCAGCCCCCCCCTAGCGGGGGGTTTTCCCGGGGAGCTGTTTTTT.